Below, 11 T cell receptor beta chains from the same sample are listed, as sequenced in a study of shared clonotypes between healthy human individuals. Using immunoSEQ multiplex PCR, the repertoire was profiled, and TCRdb retains in-frame clones only, with some absent. Of fewer than 3 million clones in the sample, 80% to 95% were seen once. The sample was naive CD4+ T cells from PBMCs. The subset was: CD45RA+ positively selected. The receptors shown here come from a man aged 18 to 29 in good health. Some clones in this sample may be carry-over from other donors' samples.

The rearrangement uses TRBV5-1 and TRBJ1-1; D is undetermined. This CDR3 has 12 residues. The V gene's germline CDR1 is SGHRS and CDR2 YFSETQ. V lost 0 bases to trimming and J lost 10 bases, with 10 bases between them. The DNA for the CDR3 is TGCGCCAGCAGCTTGGGGACCGGAGGAGCTTTCTTT. This encodes CASSLGTGGAFF.

The rearrangement uses TRBV29-1 and TRBJ2-5; possibly TRBD2 for D (5 bases). The tail of the sequence fits TRBJ2-7 better, so the J call may be wrong. The CDR3 is made up of 12 amino acids. CDR1 and CDR2 from the germline V gene are SQVTM and ANQGSEA. The CDR3 sequence is CSVVVRVDEQYF. The CDR3 nucleotides are TGCAGCGTTGTGGTGCGGGTGGACGAGCAGTACTTC.

On this clone itself: Other nucleotide sequences in the sample specify the same CDR3. The V gene is TRBV28, the J gene TRBJ1-1; no definite D call. This CDR3 spans 13 amino acids. Germline V gene data show CDR1 as MDHEN and CDR2 as SYDVKM. Deletions cut 6 bases from V and 1 base from J, with 9 bases between. CDR3 DNA: TGTGCCAGCAGCCTAACGGCGAACACTGAAGCTTTCTTT. As protein: CASSLTANTEAFF. The full variable domain, completed using reference TRBV28 and TRBJ1-1, is DVKVTQSSRYLVKRTGEKVFLECVQDMDHENMFWYRQDPGLGLRLIYFSYDVKMKEKGDIPEGYSVSREKKERFSLILESASTNQTSMYLCASSLTANTEAFFGQGTRLTVV.

The chain links TRBV19 to TRBJ2-3; TRBD1 matches at 10 bases. CDR1 and CDR2 (germline): LNHDA, SQIVND (reference sequence). V dropped 6 bases and J dropped 4; count of bases not matched to a gene: 1. The CDR3 sequence is 13 residues long. The CDR3 is CASRGQGADTQYF. DNA of the CDR3: TGTGCCAGTAGAGGACAGGGGGCAGATACGCAGTATTTT.

About this clone itself: The junction differs from germline at one of its ends, possibly a read error. The chain has TRBV7-2 and TRBJ2-3; 7 nucleotides line up with TRBD2. The CDR3 extends over 16 amino acids. Germline V CDR1 and CDR2: SGHTA, FQGNSA. The CDR3 region has the DNA TGTGCCAGCAGATTAGGGGATCTAGCGGGCACAGATACGCAGTATTTT. Translated: CASRLGDLAGTDTQYF.

This clone was seen just once. The CDR3 coding sequence is TGCGCCAGCAGCTTGGAGGTAGGGAACCAAGAGACCCAGTACTTC. This gives the protein CASSLEVGNQETQYF. This chain links TRBV5-1 with TRBJ2-5; D remains unclear. Germline-derived CDR1 and CDR2 are SGHRS and YFSETQ. The CDR3 covers 15 residues. V lost 0 bases and J lost 0, with 9 bases in between.

The chain joins TRBV2 to TRBJ2-1; 7 bases fit TRBD1. Germline trimming cut 6 bases from V and 7 bases from J; bases unmatched to any gene: 6. Looked up from germline, CDR1 is SNHLY and CDR2 is FYNNEI. The CDR3 spans 13 residues. Written as DNA, the CDR3 is TGTGCCAGCAGATTGGACAGGCCTAATGAGCAGTTCTTC. It codes for CASRLDRPNEQFF.

The chain links TRBV29-1 to TRBJ2-3; D is unclear. Germline V gene lookup returns CDR1 SQVTM and CDR2 ANQGSEA. Trimming stripped 3 bases from V and 2 bases from J, with 15 bases between. CDR3 length: 15 amino acids. In nucleotides, the CDR3 is TGCAGCGTTGATTTTTACGAGATCTCCACAGATACGCAGTATTTT. This translates into CSVDFYEISTDTQYF.

The V gene is TRBV11-2, the J gene TRBJ1-2; a possible D gene is TRBD1 (5 bases). Germline CDR1 SGHAT, CDR2 FQNNGV. V was pared by 3 bases and J by 2 bases, with 7 bases between. CDR3 length equals 13 residues. CDR3 loop: CASSFRVNYGYTF. CDR3 nucleotides: TGTGCCAGCAGCTTCAGGGTGAACTATGGCTACACCTTC.

This chain joins TRBV14 and TRBJ2-1, with TRBD2 matching over 9 bases. The germline V gene has CDR1 SGHDN and CDR2 FVKESK. The trim removed 4 bases at V and 4 bases at J, leaving 14 bases unmatched. This CDR3 spans 18 amino acids. The CDR3 nucleotides read TGTGCCAGCAGCCTCTACTTGGGGGCTAGCGGGGTGTACAATGAGCAGTTCTTC. Protein product: CASSLYLGASGVYNEQFF. The full variable domain, rest sourced from reference TRBV14 and TRBJ2-1, is EAGVTQFPSHSVIEKGQTVTLRCDPISGHDNLYWYRRVMGKEIKFLLHFVKESKQDESGMPNNRFLAERTGGTYSTLKVQPAELEDSGVYFCASSLYLGASGVYNEQFFGPGTRLTVL.

As for this clone: This sample includes further DNA sequences coding for the same CDR3. The V gene is TRBV5-1, the J gene TRBJ2-3; a weak D match, TRBD2 (6 bases). Trimming left V 0 bases short and J 0 bases short, with 11 bases between. Germline assignment: CDR1 SGHRS and CDR2 YFSETQ. This CDR3 region has 16 residues. The CDR3 nucleotides are TGCGCCAGCAGCTTGGGTGTAGCGGAAAGCACAGATACGCAGTATTTT. It codes for CASSLGVAESTDTQYF.